The present T cell receptor (beta chain) was sequenced within a study of PD-1 blockade in classical Hodgkin lymphoma. In the study overall: Patients received nivolumab 3 mg/kg intravenously every 2 weeks.

Study-wide results and limits: Complete responders matched newly diagnosed patients in baseline diversity. Possible causes of repertoire differences, disease activity or prior therapy, remain undefined. CD4+ TCR diversity rose significantly by C4D1, and CD8+ TCR diversity did not.

Time point meaning: cycle 4 day 1 (C4D1), after more than five weeks of nivolumab. Every single patient, without exception, relapsed after autologous stem cell transplantation, and brentuximab vedotin exposure varied. Magnetic depletion of unwanted cells isolated CD4+ T cells from thawed PBMCs. Worth noting for this clone: Antigen: not known.

Some clones are missing from TCRdb's copy, which holds only in-frame ones; the method was immunoSEQ multiplex PCR. The table lists 20,000 or so clones, approximately 87% of them singletons, with roughly 2.8% in the top ten. Looked up from germline, CDR1 is SGHRS and CDR2 is YFSETQ. The length of the CDR3 is 13 residues. The junction had 5 bases not matched to a gene; V was cut back by 3 bases and J by 7 bases. The specimen comprised CD4+ T cells from blood, sampled before the fourth cycle of nivolumab. The rearrangement uses TRBV5-1 and TRBJ2-7, with 9 bases identical to TRBD2. This receptor was obtained from a human donor with classical Hodgkin lymphoma. The CDR3 DNA follows: TGCGCCAGCAGCTCGGGACTAGCTGGGGAGCAGTACTTC. It codes for CASSSGLAGEQYF.